This T cell receptor (beta chain) was recovered during a study of CD8+ T cells in alopecia areata (dated by TCRdb to 2016 to 2018). For context, the study as a whole: Treated patients were enrolled in an open-label pilot trial of oral tofacitinib, 5 to 10 mg twice daily, for moderate-to-severe alopecia areata. TCRbeta CDR3 regions were amplified by immunoSEQ multiplex PCR using 35 Vbeta forward and 13 Jbeta reverse primers. The SALT score, which quantifies the percentage of affected scalp surface area, was used to measure disease severity in treated patients. Scalp clonality was compared across normal scalp (n=4), patchy alopecia areata scalp (n=8), and alopecia totalis/universalis scalp (n=8). The study used high-throughput TCRbeta sequencing to examine T cell clonal expansion in alopecia areata, in both the C3H/HeJ mouse model and human patients. Biopsies were taken from tofacitinib-treated patients at baseline and again at 4 and 24 weeks into treatment, and several of those patients also had a later scalp biopsy. Patients stayed on tofacitinib for 6 to 18 months and then had 6 months of follow-up off drug so that delayed response and recurrence could be assessed. On the human side, TCRbeta sequencing was run on scalp tissue and on sorted CD4+ and CD8+ peripheral blood T cells from healthy controls and from alopecia areata patients with either patchy or totalis/universalis disease. RNA was obtained with the PAXgene miRNA kit for fixed scalp, the miRNeasy kit for PBMCs, and the RNeasy kit for mouse skin. The study at large found these results: Compared with normal scalp, lesional scalp, particularly in alopecia totalis/universalis, had higher clonality and more expanded CD8+ clones, which suggests antigenic drive. Tofacitinib significantly decreased scalp clonality and the number of expanded CD8+ clones among the top 100 scalp clones. Unlike mouse skin, which is dominated by gammadelta T cells, normal human skin has resident alphabeta T cells that are also sequenced, and this complicates analysis of the scalp TCR repertoire. Shared TCR sequences between patients were less evident than in mice, which may be partly attributable to HLA diversity in the patient population. Because the treated cohort was small and included a single nonresponder, larger studies are needed to assess links between baseline CD8+ expansion and response. During tofacitinib treatment, many expanded lesional clones remained in scalp and blood, and this persistence may partly explain relapse after treatment is stopped.

Libraries came from the immunoSEQ multiplex PCR assay. RNA was extracted from all samples and reverse transcribed into cDNA as template for TCR sequencing. SuperScript III was used for first-strand cDNA synthesis, primed with a 2:1 mix of oligo-dT and random hexamers. A synthetic immune receptor repertoire was used to assess amplification bias, and residual bias was removed computationally. Turning to the authors' computational methods: Raw reads were preprocessed to remove errors, and CDR3 was defined by IMGT conventions from the conserved cysteine to phenylalanine. To get clonality, Shannon entropy was normalized by log2 of the number of productive unique TCRs and the result was subtracted from 1. CD4 or CD8 identity of scalp clones was inferred by cross-referencing scalp TCRbeta sequences with sorted blood CD4 and CD8 repertoires. The table was pulled from immuneACCESS by TCRdb, which kept in-frame rearrangements only. Such tables lose some clones; where checked, under half of the loss comes from unresolved V genes, and the rest has no known cause. Clone size and the V and J calls come from that table; the DNA yielded D and trimming. Here the sample has 120,000 to 150,000 clones; roughly nine tenths occur a single time. Clones ranked in the top ten supply 13% of the sample.

As concerns this clone: Its antigen remains unidentified. It has no much larger one-base neighbor in the sample; base qualities were not kept.

Reading the label with the study, this specimen's time point is: four to five weeks on oral tofacitinib. The intended sense of this specimen's treatment or condition label: oral pan-JAK inhibitor, 5-10 mg twice daily. From alopecia areata patients, peripheral blood was collected along with lesional scalp punch biopsies. PBMCs were isolated by density centrifugation and stained for CD3, CD4 and CD8, after which CD4+ and CD8+ T cells were sorted on a FACSAria. The cysteine opens and the phenylalanine closes a CDR3 of 15 amino acids. Only CDR3 DNA is held: 45 bases, read in frame from base 1. Via the germline V gene, CDR1 is SGDLS and CDR2 YYNGEE. Trimming takes 4 bases off V and 6 bases off J; junction bases not matched to a gene: 12.

This specimen consisted of CD8+ T cells sorted from blood, obtained at week 4, from a patient treated with tofacitinib. Recombination connected TRBV9 to TRBJ1-2, and TRBD1 aligns with 7 junction nucleotides. This receptor was identified in a human donor with alopecia areata. The bases read TGTGCCAGCAGCCCCGAAGGACAGGCGGCCAATGGCTACACCTTC. Protein translation: CASSPEGQAANGYTF. Reference TRBV9 and TRBJ1-2 genes cover what lies past the CDR3, so the full variable domain is DSGVTQTPKHLITATGQRVTLRCSPRSGDLSVYWYQQSLDQGLQFLIQYYNGEERAKGNILERFSAQQFPDLHSELNLSSLELGDSALYFCASSPEGQAANGYTFGSGTRLTVV.